This TCR beta chain was captured in a study of blood T cell repertoires in COVID-19. For the study at large: The origin of the acute and convalescent COVID-19 samples was the United States, Italy and Spain. PBMCs, B-cell-depleted T cells, or T cells were the source of the cDNA or gDNA that made up the material.

This clone was picked up a small number of times. Germline CDR1 MNHEY, CDR2 SMNVEV (reference sequence). The CDR3 spans 15 residues. After removal of 4 bases from V and 0 bases from J, the junction contained 3 bases not matched to a gene. Original methodology: Nucleated cell number was recorded as an estimate derived from reference gene primer amplification. Libraries were prepared by immunoSEQ multiplex PCR; TCRdb keeps only in-frame clonotypes and omits some of them. V and J calls and clone size come straight from that table; D and trimming were deduced from the DNA. The table lists 55,000 to 70,000 clones, around 85% of them singletons.

The V call is TRBV27, the J call TRBJ2-3, with 8 nucleotides matching TRBD2. The sequencing sample was made of peripheral blood. This clonotype was obtained from a woman aged 70-85 years with active COVID-19. This chain's CDR3 is CASSSPSGSTDTQYF. CDR3 bases: TGTGCCAGCAGTTCCCCTAGCGGGAGCACAGATACGCAGTATTTT.